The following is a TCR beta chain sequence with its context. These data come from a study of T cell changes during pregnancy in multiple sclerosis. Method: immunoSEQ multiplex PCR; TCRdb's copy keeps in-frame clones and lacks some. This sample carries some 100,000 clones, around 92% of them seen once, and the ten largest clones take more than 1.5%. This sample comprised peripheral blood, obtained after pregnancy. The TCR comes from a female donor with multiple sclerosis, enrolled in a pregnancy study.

CDR3 residues: CASSGTPRRRLNTEAFF. The CDR3 nucleotides are TGTGCCAGCAGTGGAACCCCCCGTCGGAGATTGAACACTGAAGCTTTCTTT. V usage is TRBV6-1 and J usage is TRBJ1-1; D gene uncertain. The V gene's germline CDR1 is MNHNS and CDR2 SASEGT. Trimming removed 4 bases from V and 0 bases from J, with 18 bases in between. The CDR3 has 17 amino acids.